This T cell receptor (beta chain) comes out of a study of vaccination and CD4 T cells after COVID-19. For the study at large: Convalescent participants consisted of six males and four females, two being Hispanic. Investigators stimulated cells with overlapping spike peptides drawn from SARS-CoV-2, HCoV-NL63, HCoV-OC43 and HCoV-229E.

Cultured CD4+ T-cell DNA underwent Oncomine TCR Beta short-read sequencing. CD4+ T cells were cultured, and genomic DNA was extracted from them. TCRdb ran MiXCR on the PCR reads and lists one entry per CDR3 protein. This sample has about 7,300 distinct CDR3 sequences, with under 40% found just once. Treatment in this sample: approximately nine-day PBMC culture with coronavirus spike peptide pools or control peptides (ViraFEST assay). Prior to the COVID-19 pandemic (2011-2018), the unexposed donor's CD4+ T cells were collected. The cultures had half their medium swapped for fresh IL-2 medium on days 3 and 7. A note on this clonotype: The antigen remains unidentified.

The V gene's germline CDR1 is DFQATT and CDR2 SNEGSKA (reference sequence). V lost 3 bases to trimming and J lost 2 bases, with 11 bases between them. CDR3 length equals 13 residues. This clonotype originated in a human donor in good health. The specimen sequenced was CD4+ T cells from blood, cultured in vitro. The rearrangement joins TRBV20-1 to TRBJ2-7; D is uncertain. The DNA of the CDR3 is TGCAGTGCTAGCCCCCCGACCCCCTACGAGCAGTACTTC. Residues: CSASPPTPYEQYF.